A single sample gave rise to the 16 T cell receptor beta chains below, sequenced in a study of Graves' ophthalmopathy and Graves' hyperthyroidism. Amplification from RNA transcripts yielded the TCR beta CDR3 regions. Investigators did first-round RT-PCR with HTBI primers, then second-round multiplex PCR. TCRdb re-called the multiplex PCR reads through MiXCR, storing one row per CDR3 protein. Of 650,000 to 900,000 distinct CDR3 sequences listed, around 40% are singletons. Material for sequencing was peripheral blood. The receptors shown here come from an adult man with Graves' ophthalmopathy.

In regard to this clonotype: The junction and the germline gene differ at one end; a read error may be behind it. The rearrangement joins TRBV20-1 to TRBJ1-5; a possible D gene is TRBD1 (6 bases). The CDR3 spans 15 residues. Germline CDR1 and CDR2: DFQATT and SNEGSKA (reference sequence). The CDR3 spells CSARGGGGPNQPQHF. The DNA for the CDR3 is TGCAGTGCAAGAGGGGGTGGGGGCCCCAATCAGCCCCAGCATTTT.

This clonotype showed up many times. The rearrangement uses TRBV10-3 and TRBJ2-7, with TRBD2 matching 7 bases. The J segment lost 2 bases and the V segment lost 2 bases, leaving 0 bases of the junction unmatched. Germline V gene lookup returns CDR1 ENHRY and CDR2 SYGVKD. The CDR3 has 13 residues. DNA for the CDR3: TGTGCCATCAGTGAGGGACTAGCCTACGAGCAGTACTTC. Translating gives CAISEGLAYEQYF.

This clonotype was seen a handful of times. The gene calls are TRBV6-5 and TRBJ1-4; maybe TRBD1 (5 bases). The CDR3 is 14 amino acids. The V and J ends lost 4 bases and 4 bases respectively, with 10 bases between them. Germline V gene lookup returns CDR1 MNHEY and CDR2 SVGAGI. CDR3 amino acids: CASSSGGGNEKLFF. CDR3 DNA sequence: TGTGCCAGCAGTTCGGGGGGGGGTAATGAAAAACTGTTTTTT.

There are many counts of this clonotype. CDR3 amino acids: CAIHRAGPGSGNTIYF. The DNA of the CDR3 is TGTGCCATCCACAGGGCTGGACCGGGCTCTGGAAACACCATATATTTT. The rearrangement joins TRBV10-3 to TRBJ1-3, with D possibly TRBD1 on 6 matching bases. Germline values: CDR1 ENHRY, CDR2 SYGVKD. V lost 8 bases and J lost 0, with 17 bases in between. The CDR3 contains 16 residues.

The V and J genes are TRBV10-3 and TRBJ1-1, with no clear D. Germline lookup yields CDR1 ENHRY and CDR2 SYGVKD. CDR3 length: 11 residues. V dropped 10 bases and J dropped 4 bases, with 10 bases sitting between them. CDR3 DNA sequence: TGTGCCAGCCGGATCGTCACTGAAGCTTTCTTT. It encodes CASRIVTEAFF.

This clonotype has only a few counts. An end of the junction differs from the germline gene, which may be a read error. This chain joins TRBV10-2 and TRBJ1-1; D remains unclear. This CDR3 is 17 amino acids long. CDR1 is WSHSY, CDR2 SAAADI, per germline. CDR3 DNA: TGTGCCAGCAGTGAAAACGGTCTCCCCCCGGGAAACACTGAAGCTTTCTTT. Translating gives CASSENGLPPGNTEAFF.

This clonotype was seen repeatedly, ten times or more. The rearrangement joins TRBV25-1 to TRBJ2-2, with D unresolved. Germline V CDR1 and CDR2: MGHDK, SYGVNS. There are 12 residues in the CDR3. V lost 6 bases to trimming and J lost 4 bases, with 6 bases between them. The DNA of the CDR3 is TGTGCCAGCAGCCATGGCACCGGGGAGCTGTTTTTT. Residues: CASSHGTGELFF.

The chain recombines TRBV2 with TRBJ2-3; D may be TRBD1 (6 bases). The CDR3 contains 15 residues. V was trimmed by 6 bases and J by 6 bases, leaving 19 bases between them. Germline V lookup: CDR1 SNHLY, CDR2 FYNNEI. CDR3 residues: CASSPRDKDRDTQYF. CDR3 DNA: TGTGCCAGCAGCCCAAGGGACAAGGATAGGGATACGCAGTATTTT.

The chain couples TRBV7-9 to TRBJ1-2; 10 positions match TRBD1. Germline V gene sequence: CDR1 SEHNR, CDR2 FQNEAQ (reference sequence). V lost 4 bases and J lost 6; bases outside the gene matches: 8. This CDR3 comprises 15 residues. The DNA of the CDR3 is TGTGCCAGCAGCTATGCGGACAGGGGGTTTCATGGCTACACCTTC. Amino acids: CASSYADRGFHGYTF. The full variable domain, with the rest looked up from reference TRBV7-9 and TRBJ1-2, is DTGVSQNPRHKITKRGQNVTFRCDPISEHNRLYWYRQTLGQGPEFLTYFQNEAQLEKSRLLSDRFSAERPKGSFSTLEIQRTEQGDSAMYLCASSYADRGFHGYTFGSGTRLTVV.

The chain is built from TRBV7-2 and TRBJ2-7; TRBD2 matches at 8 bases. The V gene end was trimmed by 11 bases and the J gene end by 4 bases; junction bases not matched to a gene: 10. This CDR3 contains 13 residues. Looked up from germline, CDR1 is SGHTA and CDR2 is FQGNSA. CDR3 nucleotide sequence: TGTGCCTGCCGGGGGGGGCTAGGATACGAGCAGTACTTC. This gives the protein CACRGGLGYEQYF.

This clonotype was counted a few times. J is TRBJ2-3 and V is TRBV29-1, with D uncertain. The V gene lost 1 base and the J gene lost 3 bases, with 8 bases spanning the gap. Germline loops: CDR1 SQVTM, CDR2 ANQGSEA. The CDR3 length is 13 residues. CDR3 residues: CSVEAPGTDTQYF. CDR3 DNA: TGCAGCGTTGAAGCCCCGGGTACAGATACGCAGTATTTT.

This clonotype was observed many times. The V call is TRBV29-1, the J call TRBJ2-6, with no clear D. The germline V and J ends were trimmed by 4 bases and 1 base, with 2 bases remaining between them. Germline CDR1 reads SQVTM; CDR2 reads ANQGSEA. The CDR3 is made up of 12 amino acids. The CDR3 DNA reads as TGCAGCGTTGGTTCTGGGGCCAACGTCCTGACTTTC. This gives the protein CSVGSGANVLTF.

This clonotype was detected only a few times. CDR3 in DNA: TGTGCCAGCACCCTCTGGGGGGGCGACTACGAGCAGTACTTC. Translated: CASTLWGGDYEQYF. The genes are TRBV11-2 and TRBJ2-7; a weak D match, TRBD2 (7 bases). Germline V gene lookup returns CDR1 SGHAT and CDR2 FQNNGV. The CDR3 is 14 amino acids. The V gene lost 7 bases and the J gene lost 3 bases, with 16 bases spanning the gap. Full variable domain (outside the CDR3, taken from reference TRBV11-2 and TRBJ2-7): EAGVAQSPRYKIIEKRQSVAFWCNPISGHATLYWYQQILGQGPKLLIQFQNNGVVDDSQLPKDRFSAERLKGVDSTLKIQPAKLEDSAVYLCASTLWGGDYEQYFGPGTRLTVT.

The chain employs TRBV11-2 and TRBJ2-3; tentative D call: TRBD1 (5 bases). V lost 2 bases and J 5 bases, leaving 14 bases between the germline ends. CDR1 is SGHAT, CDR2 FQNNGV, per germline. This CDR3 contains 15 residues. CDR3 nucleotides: TGTGCCAGCAGCTTAAGCCCCAGGGTTTTAGATACGCAGTATTTT. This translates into CASSLSPRVLDTQYF.

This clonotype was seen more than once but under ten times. The CDR3 DNA reads as TGCGCCAGCAGCCCGGACAGGGTGAATGAAAAACTGTTTTTT. It codes for CASSPDRVNEKLFF. This rearrangement joins TRBV5-1 to TRBJ1-4; 8 bases are a match to TRBD1. V shed 4 bases, J shed 5 bases, and the junction held 4 bases outside the gene matches. The CDR3 sequence is 14 residues long. Germline V gene lookup returns CDR1 SGHRS and CDR2 YFSETQ.

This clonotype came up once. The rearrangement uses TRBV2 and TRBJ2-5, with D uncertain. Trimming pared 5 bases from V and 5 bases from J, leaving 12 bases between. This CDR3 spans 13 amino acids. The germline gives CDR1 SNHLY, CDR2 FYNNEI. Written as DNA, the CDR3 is TGTGCCAGCAGTTACGACACTCGGGAGACCCAGTACTTC. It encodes CASSYDTRETQYF.